The T cell receptor (beta chain) described here comes from a study of control samples from healthy donors and cancer patients. Trimming left V 4 bases short and J 6 bases short, with 16 bases between. The CDR3 contains 14 residues. Germline CDR1 is GTSNPN and CDR2 is SVGIG (reference sequence). Repertoires were generated with immunoSEQ multiplex PCR, while TCRdb's copy carries only in-frame clones and drops some. The data contain some 99,000 clones, approximately 90% of them singletons. The origin of this receptor is a human donor in good health. The donor label of this sample is uncertain. The material sequenced was blood. V and J are TRBV30 and TRBJ2-4; tentative D call: TRBD1 (5 bases). CDR3 region: CAWNEARAVNIQYF. CDR3 DNA sequence: TGTGCCTGGAATGAAGCCAGGGCGGTAAACATTCAGTACTTC.